These 16 T cell receptor beta chains originate from one sample sequenced in a study of siplizumab effects on memory and regulatory T cells. TCRdb keeps only in-frame clones here, not all; method: immunoSEQ multiplex PCR. The sample includes about 91,000 clones, around 97% of them seen just once. The sample comprised naive CD4+ T cells sorted from blood. Every receptor here comes from a human donor in good health.

The chain couples TRBV5-4 to TRBJ1-1, with TRBD1 matching over 11 bases. From germline, CDR1 is SGHNT and CDR2 YYREEE (reference sequence). Losses at the gene ends were 4 bases for V and 1 base for J; bases not matched to a gene: 3. CDR3 length: 15 residues. CDR3 sequence (DNA): TGTGCCAGCAGCCTGGACAGGGGGCCGAACACTGAAGCTTTCTTT. As protein: CASSLDRGPNTEAFF.

The CDR3 DNA is TGCGCCAGCAGCTTGACCGGGGGACACCTAGGAGGGTCGGACACTGAAGCTTTCTTT. Amino acid sequence: CASSLTGGHLGGSDTEAFF. The chain is built from TRBV5-1 and TRBJ1-1; tentative D call: TRBD1 (6 bases). This CDR3 is built from 19 residues. CDR1 is SGHRS, CDR2 YFSETQ, per germline. V was pared by 1 base and J by 3 bases, with 25 bases between.

The CDR3 bases are TGTGCCAGCAGGGATAAGCGGGGGAGCACAGATACGCAGTATTTT. Its protein product is CASRDKRGSTDTQYF. This chain uses TRBV6-5 with TRBJ2-3; TRBD2 matches 8 bases. The germline V gene encodes CDR1 MNHEY and CDR2 SVGAGI. The CDR3 contains 15 residues. The V gene end was trimmed by 6 bases and the J gene end by 0 bases; junction bases not matched to a gene: 5.

This chain joins TRBV28 and TRBJ1-6; 10 nucleotides line up with TRBD1. This CDR3 has 18 amino acids. Per germline, CDR1 MDHEN and CDR2 SYDVKM. Germline trimming cut 4 bases from V and 7 bases from J; bases unmatched to any gene: 13. CDR3 residues: CASSSSRRQGARNSPLHF. CDR3 sequence (DNA): TGTGCCAGCAGTTCATCCCGTCGACAGGGGGCGCGGAATTCACCCCTCCACTTT.

The genes are TRBV19 and TRBJ2-4; D is possibly TRBD2 (5 bases). V was cut by 6 bases and J by 1 base, with 22 bases left in between. The CDR3 totals 18 residues. The germline CDR1 and CDR2 sequences are LNHDA and SQIVND (reference sequence). The CDR3: CASRNPPGSTGAKNIQYF. For the CDR3, the DNA is TGTGCCAGTAGGAATCCCCCGGGGTCAACGGGGGCCAAAAACATTCAGTACTTC.

The chain couples TRBV7-2 to TRBJ2-3, with D unclear. V lost 2 bases to trimming and J lost 2 bases, with 17 bases between them. Germline loops: CDR1 SGHTA, CDR2 FQGNSA. The CDR3 is 17 amino acids. In DNA form, the CDR3 reads TGTGCCAGCAGCTTAACTGGCTCACGGTTAACCACAGATACGCAGTATTTT. Translation: CASSLTGSRLTTDTQYF.

This chain connects TRBV19 to TRBJ2-7, with D possibly TRBD1 on 6 matching bases. Trimming took off 3 bases at V and 4 bases at J, with 16 bases between the two ends. CDR1 and CDR2 (germline): LNHDA, SQIVND (reference sequence). The CDR3 is made up of 15 amino acids. CDR3 protein: CASSIRVTGPYEQYF. The DNA of the CDR3 is TGTGCCAGTAGTATTAGGGTGACAGGACCGTACGAGCAGTACTTC.

The chain carries TRBV2 and TRBJ1-5; no clear D gene. CDR1 and CDR2 from the germline V gene are SNHLY and FYNNEI. The germline V and J ends were trimmed by 4 bases and 7 bases, with 14 bases remaining between them. This CDR3 is built from 14 residues. The DNA of the CDR3 is TGTGCCAGCAGTGTGTTAGGGAAAAGGCAGCCCCAGCATTTT. It codes for CASSVLGKRQPQHF.

The rearrangement uses TRBV7-9 and TRBJ1-2; D unclear. V lost 10 bases and J 8 bases, leaving 20 bases between the germline ends. The CDR3 contains 13 residues. In germline, CDR1 is SEHNR, CDR2 FQNEAQ (reference sequence). CDR3 DNA: TGTGCCATTCTCCCAACGGTTCCGGGGGGCTACACCTTC. This gives the protein CAILPTVPGGYTF. Full variable domain (outside the CDR3, taken from reference TRBV7-9 and TRBJ1-2): DTGVSQNPRHKITKRGQNVTFRCDPISEHNRLYWYRQTLGQGPEFLTYFQNEAQLEKSRLLSDRFSAERPKGSFSTLEIQRTEQGDSAMYLCAILPTVPGGYTFGSGTRLTVV.

The chain employs TRBV28 and TRBJ1-1, with a tentative D call TRBD1 (6 bases). The CDR3 length is 13 residues. CDR1 is MDHEN and CDR2 is SYDVKM in the germline V gene. Trimming pared 2 bases from V and 5 bases from J, leaving 9 bases between. The CDR3 nucleotides read TGTGCCAGCAGTTTAGAGGGGGTGACTGAAGCTTTCTTT. It specifies CASSLEGVTEAFF. The full variable domain, with the rest looked up from reference TRBV28 and TRBJ1-1, is DVKVTQSSRYLVKRTGEKVFLECVQDMDHENMFWYRQDPGLGLRLIYFSYDVKMKEKGDIPEGYSVSREKKERFSLILESASTNQTSMYLCASSLEGVTEAFFGQGTRLTVV.

The rearrangement uses TRBV18 and TRBJ1-5; 9 bases map to TRBD1. The J segment lost 6 bases and the V segment lost 8 bases, leaving 8 bases of the junction unmatched. This CDR3 region has 14 residues. Looked up from germline, CDR1 is KGHSH and CDR2 is LQKENI. In DNA form, the CDR3 reads TGTGCCAGCGCGAAGGGACAGGGAGGTCAGCCCCAGCATTTT. Translation gives CASAKGQGGQPQHF.

The J gene is TRBJ2-7, the V gene TRBV7-2; either TRBD1 or TRBD2 may supply D (5 bases each). The CDR3 is 16 residues long. Per germline, CDR1 SGHTA and CDR2 FQGNSA. The germline V and J ends were trimmed by 5 bases and 1 base, with 18 bases remaining between them. The CDR3 reads CASSKGTPTTSYEQYF. The DNA of the CDR3 is TGTGCCAGCAGCAAAGGGACGCCCACTACGTCCTACGAGCAGTACTTC. Based on the CDR3 plus reference TRBV7-2 and TRBJ2-7, the full variable domain is GAGVSQSPSNKVTEKGKDVELRCDPISGHTALYWYRQSLGQGLEFLIYFQGNSAPDKSGLPSDRFSAERTGGSVSTLTIQRTQQEDSAVYLCASSKGTPTTSYEQYFGPGTRLTVT.

This chain links TRBV5-1 with TRBJ2-7, with no clear D. The V end lost 7 bases, the J end lost 0 bases, and 17 bases lay between the germline ends. CDR1 is SGHRS, CDR2 YFSETQ, per germline. CDR3 size: 15 residues. The CDR3 nucleotides read TGCGCCAGCCTTCAATACAAGATTAGCTCCTACGAGCAGTACTTC. Translation: CASLQYKISSYEQYF.

The chain uses TRBV18 and TRBJ1-3; 7 bases fit TRBD1. The CDR3 loop spans 15 amino acids. CDR1 KGHSH and CDR2 LQKENI come from the germline V gene. The ends lost 6 bases at V and 0 bases at J; junction bases unmatched: 5. As DNA, the CDR3 is TGTGCCAGCTCGCCGGGACAGTACTCTGGAAACACCATATATTTT. Its protein is CASSPGQYSGNTIYF.

The J gene is TRBJ2-3, the V gene TRBV14; D is undetermined. V was shortened by 4 bases and J by 0 bases, with 11 bases between the two germline ends. The length of the CDR3 is 15 residues. Germline values: CDR1 SGHDN, CDR2 FVKESK. The CDR3 protein is CASSLGRPSTDTQYF. The CDR3, as DNA: TGTGCCAGCAGCCTCGGACGGCCTAGCACAGATACGCAGTATTTT.

V usage is TRBV10-3 and J usage is TRBJ2-2; no reliable D call. CDR1 and CDR2 (germline): ENHRY, SYGVKD. V lost 4 bases to trimming and J lost 5 bases, with 5 bases between them. The CDR3 contains 12 residues. For the CDR3, the DNA is TGTGCCATCAGTGCCGGGACCGGGGAGCTGTTTTTT. Its protein is CAISAGTGELFF.